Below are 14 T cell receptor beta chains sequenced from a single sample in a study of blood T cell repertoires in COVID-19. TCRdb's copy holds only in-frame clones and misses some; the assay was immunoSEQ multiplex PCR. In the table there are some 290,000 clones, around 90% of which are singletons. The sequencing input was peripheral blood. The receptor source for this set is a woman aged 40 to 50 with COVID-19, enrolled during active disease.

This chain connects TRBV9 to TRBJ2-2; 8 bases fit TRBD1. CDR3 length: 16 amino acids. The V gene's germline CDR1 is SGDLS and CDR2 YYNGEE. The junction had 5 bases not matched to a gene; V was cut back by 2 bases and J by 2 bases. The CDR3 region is CASSVTGVINTGELFF. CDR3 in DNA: TGTGCCAGCAGCGTGACAGGGGTAATCAACACCGGGGAGCTGTTTTTT. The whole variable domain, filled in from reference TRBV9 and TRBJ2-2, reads DSGVTQTPKHLITATGQRVTLRCSPRSGDLSVYWYQQSLDQGLQFLIQYYNGEERAKGNILERFSAQQFPDLHSELNLSSLELGDSALYFCASSVTGVINTGELFFGEGSRLTVL.

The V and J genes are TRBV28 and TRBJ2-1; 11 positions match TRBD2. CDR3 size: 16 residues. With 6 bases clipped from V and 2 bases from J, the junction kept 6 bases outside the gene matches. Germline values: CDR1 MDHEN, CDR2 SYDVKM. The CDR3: CASRTLAGGPYNEQFF. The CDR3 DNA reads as TGTGCCAGCAGAACTCTAGCGGGAGGCCCCTACAATGAGCAGTTCTTC.

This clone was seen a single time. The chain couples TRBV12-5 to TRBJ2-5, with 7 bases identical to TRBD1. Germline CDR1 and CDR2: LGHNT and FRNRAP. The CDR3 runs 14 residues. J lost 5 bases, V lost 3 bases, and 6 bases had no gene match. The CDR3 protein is CASGFLGGSETQYF. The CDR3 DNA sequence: TGTGCTAGTGGTTTTTTAGGGGGCAGCGAGACCCAGTACTTC. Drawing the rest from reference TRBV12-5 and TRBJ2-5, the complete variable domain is DARVTQTPRHKVTEMGQEVTMRCQPILGHNTVFWYRQTMMQGLELLAYFRNRAPLDDSGMPKDRFSAEMPDATLATLKIQPSEPRDSAVYFCASGFLGGSETQYFGPGTRLLVL.

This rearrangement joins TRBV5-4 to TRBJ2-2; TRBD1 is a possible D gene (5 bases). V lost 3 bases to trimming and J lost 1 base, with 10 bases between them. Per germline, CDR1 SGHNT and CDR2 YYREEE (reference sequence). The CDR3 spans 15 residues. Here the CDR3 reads CASSSPTVNTGELFF. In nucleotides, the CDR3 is TGTGCCAGCAGCTCCCCGACAGTGAACACCGGGGAGCTGTTTTTT.

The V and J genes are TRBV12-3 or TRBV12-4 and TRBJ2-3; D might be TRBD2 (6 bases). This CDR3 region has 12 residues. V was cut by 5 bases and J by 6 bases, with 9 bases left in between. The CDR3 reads CASSGDLDTQYF. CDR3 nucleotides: TGTGCCAGCAGTGGGGACTTGGATACGCAGTATTTT.

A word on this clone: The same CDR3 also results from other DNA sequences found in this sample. CDR3 in amino acids: CASSSDRDGYTF. In DNA, the CDR3 is TGCGCCAGCAGCTCGGACAGGGATGGCTACACCTTC. The genes are TRBV5-1 and TRBJ1-2; TRBD1 agrees at 8 bases. The CDR3 has 12 amino acids. CDR1 is SGHRS and CDR2 is YFSETQ in the germline V gene. J was trimmed by 6 bases and V by 3 bases; bases with no gene match: 1.

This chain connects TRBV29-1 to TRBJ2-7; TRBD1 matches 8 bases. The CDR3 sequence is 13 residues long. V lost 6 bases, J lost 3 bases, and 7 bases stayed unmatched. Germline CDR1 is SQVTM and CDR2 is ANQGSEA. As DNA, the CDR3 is TGCAGCGTGGGAGGACAGGGTTTCTACGAGCAGTACTTC. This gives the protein CSVGGQGFYEQYF.

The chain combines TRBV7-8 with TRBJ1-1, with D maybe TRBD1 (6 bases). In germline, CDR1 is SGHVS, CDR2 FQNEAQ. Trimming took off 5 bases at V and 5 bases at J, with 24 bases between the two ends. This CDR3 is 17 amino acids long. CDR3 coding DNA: TGTGCCAGCAGCCTTAACCTTAACACAGGGCGGGAGACTGAAGCTTTCTTT. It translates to CASSLNLNTGRETEAFF.

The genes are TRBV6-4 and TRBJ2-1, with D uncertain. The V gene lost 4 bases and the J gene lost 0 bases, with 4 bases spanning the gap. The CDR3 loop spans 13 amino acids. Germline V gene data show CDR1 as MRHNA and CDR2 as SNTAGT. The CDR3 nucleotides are TGTGCCAGCAGTGTCGGCTCCTACAATGAGCAGTTCTTC. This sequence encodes CASSVGSYNEQFF.

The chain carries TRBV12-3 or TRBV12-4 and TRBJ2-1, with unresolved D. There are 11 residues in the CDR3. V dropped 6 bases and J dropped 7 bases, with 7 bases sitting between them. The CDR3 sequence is CASRSRNEQFF. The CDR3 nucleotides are TGTGCCAGCAGGTCCCGGAATGAGCAGTTCTTC.

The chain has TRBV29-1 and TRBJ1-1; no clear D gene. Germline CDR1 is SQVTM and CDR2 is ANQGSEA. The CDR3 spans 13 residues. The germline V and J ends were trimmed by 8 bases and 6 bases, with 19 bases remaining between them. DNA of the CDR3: TGCAGCCTTCGAAGGTCTGAAGAGGCTGAAGCTTTCTTT. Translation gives CSLRRSEEAEAFF.

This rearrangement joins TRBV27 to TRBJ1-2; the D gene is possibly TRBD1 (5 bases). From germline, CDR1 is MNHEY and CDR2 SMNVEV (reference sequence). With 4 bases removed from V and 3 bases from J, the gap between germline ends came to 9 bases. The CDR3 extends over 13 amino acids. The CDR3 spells CASSSGLYYGYTF. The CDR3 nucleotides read TGTGCCAGCAGTTCGGGACTCTACTATGGCTACACCTTC.

This CDR3 is CASSPKTGGNSPLHF. DNA for the CDR3: TGTGCCAGCTCACCGAAGACAGGGGGTAATTCACCCCTCCACTTT. The chain recombines TRBV18 with TRBJ1-6; 9 bases fit TRBD1. The CDR3 contains 15 residues. Germline assignment: CDR1 KGHSH and CDR2 LQKENI. The J segment lost 6 bases and the V segment lost 3 bases, leaving 3 bases of the junction unmatched.

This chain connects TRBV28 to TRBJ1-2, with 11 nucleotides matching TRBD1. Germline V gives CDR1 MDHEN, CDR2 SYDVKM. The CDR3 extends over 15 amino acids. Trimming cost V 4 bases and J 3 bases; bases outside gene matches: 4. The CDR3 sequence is CASSSPGQGDYGYTF. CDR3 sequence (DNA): TGTGCCAGCAGTTCTCCGGGACAGGGGGACTATGGCTACACCTTC.